This T cell receptor (beta chain) was sequenced for a study of control samples from healthy donors and cancer patients. Repertoires were generated with immunoSEQ multiplex PCR, while TCRdb's copy carries only in-frame clones and drops some. The table lists over 110,000 clones, more than 90% of them singletons. The sequenced sample was blood. This TCR derives from a man aged 30 to 45 in good health.

The CDR3 region is CARAPKAGGPFLYEQYF. CDR3 nucleotides: TGTGCCAGAGCCCCAAAAGCGGGAGGGCCGTTTTTATACGAGCAGTACTTC. This chain joins TRBV11-2 and TRBJ2-7, with 10 bases aligning to TRBD2. The ends lost 9 bases at V and 4 bases at J; junction bases unmatched: 18. Germline CDR1 SGHAT, CDR2 FQNNGV. This CDR3 spans 17 amino acids.